The source of this T cell receptor (beta chain) is a study of blood T cell repertoires in COVID-19. Study at large: From T cells, B-cell-depleted T cells, or PBMCs came the material, which was cDNA or gDNA.

Original processing methods: Counts of nucleated cells, estimated from reference gene primer amplification, were obtained. The data were produced by immunoSEQ multiplex PCR, yet TCRdb's version contains in-frame clones alone and is incomplete. V and J calls and clone size are given by that table; D and trimming were obtained from the DNA. The table includes 200,000 to 250,000 clones, roughly 87% detected once. V shed 4 bases and J shed 10 bases, with 15 bases lying between them. The CDR3 length is 14 residues. CDR1 is SGDLS, CDR2 YYNGEE, per germline. Source material: PBMCs or T cells enriched from blood (not recorded which). The V call is TRBV9, the J call TRBJ1-6; tentative D call: TRBD1 (6 bases). This sequence originates from a man aged 25-45 years in a cohort exposed to, infected with or recovered from COVID-19 (not recorded which). This chain's CDR3 is CASSPRPDRSPLHF. In nucleotides, the CDR3 is TGTGCCAGCAGCCCCCGACCGGACAGATCACCCCTCCACTTT. Variable domain in full (rest from reference TRBV9 and TRBJ1-6): DSGVTQTPKHLITATGQRVTLRCSPRSGDLSVYWYQQSLDQGLQFLIQYYNGEERAKGNILERFSAQQFPDLHSELNLSSLELGDSALYFCASSPRPDRSPLHFGNGTRLTVT.